Following are 27 T cell receptor beta chains from one sample sequenced in a study of cytomegalovirus exposure and HLA in healthy donors. The PCR employed 60 Vbeta primers together with 13 Jbeta primers. Libraries were prepared by immunoSEQ multiplex PCR; TCRdb keeps only in-frame clonotypes and omits some of them. This table has around 90,000 clones, 55% to 65% appearing once. The sequenced material came from PBMCs. Receptors originate from a human donor in good health.

V gene TRBV10-3 combines with J gene TRBJ2-3; 10 bases align to TRBD1. This CDR3 is 14 amino acids long. Germline CDR1 is ENHRY and CDR2 is SYGVKD. With 10 bases clipped from V and 4 bases from J, the junction kept 8 bases outside the gene matches. DNA of the CDR3: TGTGCCAGCCGGACAGGGGGGCAGGCAGATACGCAGTATTTT. Encoded protein: CASRTGGQADTQYF.

This chain uses TRBV5-1 with TRBJ2-7, with D perhaps TRBD2 (6 bases). Germline V lookup: CDR1 SGHRS, CDR2 YFSETQ. V gave up 0 bases and J gave up 0 bases, with 13 bases separating them. There are 16 residues in the CDR3. The CDR3 loop is CASSLGPLGSSYEQYF. The CDR3 nucleotides are TGCGCCAGCAGCTTGGGTCCCCTCGGGAGCTCCTACGAGCAGTACTTC. Full variable domain (rest looked up from reference TRBV5-1 and TRBJ2-7): KAGVTQTPRYLIKTRGQQVTLSCSPISGHRSVSWYQQTPGQGLQFLFEYFSETQRNKGNFPGRFSGRQFSNSRSEMNVSTLELGDSALYLCASSLGPLGSSYEQYFGPGTRLTVT.

This clone was detected only once. The chain uses TRBV30 and TRBJ2-2, with 8 bases lining up with TRBD2. The length of the CDR3 is 15 residues. Trimming cost V 8 bases and J 6 bases; bases outside gene matches: 14. Germline V CDR1 and CDR2: GTSNPN, SVGIG (reference sequence). CDR3 nucleotide sequence: TGTGCCACCCGAACCGGGACTAGGGAGGCCGGGGAGCTGTTTTTT. As protein: CATRTGTREAGELFF.

This clone came up a few times. The chain is built from TRBV6-1 and TRBJ2-7, with 10 nucleotides matching TRBD1. This CDR3 region has 15 residues. J gave up 4 bases and V 1 base, and 4 bases lay outside the gene matches. Per germline, CDR1 MNHNS and CDR2 SASEGT. The CDR3 is CASSEGWDRGYEQYF. CDR3 DNA: TGTGCCAGCAGTGAAGGGTGGGACAGGGGTTACGAGCAGTACTTC.

The V and J genes are TRBV9 and TRBJ1-3, with TRBD1 matching 7 bases. Germline CDR1 SGDLS, CDR2 YYNGEE. The CDR3 has 16 residues. V lost 4 bases, J lost 0 bases, and 7 bases stayed unmatched. CDR3 sequence reads: CASSIRQGGSGNTIYF. CDR3 nucleotide sequence: TGTGCCAGCAGCATTAGACAGGGCGGCTCTGGAAACACCATATATTTT. The complete variable domain, with remaining parts taken from reference TRBV9 and TRBJ1-3, reads DSGVTQTPKHLITATGQRVTLRCSPRSGDLSVYWYQQSLDQGLQFLIQYYNGEERAKGNILERFSAQQFPDLHSELNLSSLELGDSALYFCASSIRQGGSGNTIYFGEGSWLTVV.

This chain links TRBV6-1 with TRBJ1-5; no definite D call. CDR3 length: 15 residues. CDR1 MNHNS and CDR2 SASEGT come from the germline V gene. The V gene lost 6 bases and the J gene lost 0 bases, with 12 bases spanning the gap. The CDR3 protein is CASSTLTYSNQPQHF. The CDR3 DNA sequence: TGTGCCAGCAGCACGCTTACCTATAGCAATCAGCCCCAGCATTTT.

This clone turned up a few times. The chain is built from TRBV7-2 and TRBJ2-7; the match to TRBD1 covers 8 bases. V shed 5 bases, J shed 0 bases, and the junction held 6 bases outside the gene matches. In germline, CDR1 is SGHTA, CDR2 FQGNSA. The CDR3 is 15 amino acids. CDR3 residues: CASSVSRGLSYEQYF. The CDR3 DNA reads as TGTGCCAGCAGCGTCAGCAGGGGGCTCTCCTACGAGCAGTACTTC.

The genes are TRBV5-1 and TRBJ2-7; 8 nucleotides match TRBD1. The J segment lost 2 bases and the V segment lost 0 bases, leaving 4 bases of the junction unmatched. The CDR3 runs 15 residues. CDR1 and CDR2 from the germline V gene are SGHRS and YFSETQ. CDR3 region: CASSLDFRGPYEQYF. In DNA, the CDR3 is TGCGCCAGCAGCTTGGATTTCAGGGGGCCCTACGAGCAGTACTTC.

The rearrangement links TRBV29-1 to TRBJ2-5, with a weak D call TRBD1 (6 bases). The CDR3 loop spans 13 amino acids. Trimming stripped 4 bases from V and 5 bases from J, with 14 bases between. The germline V gene encodes CDR1 SQVTM and CDR2 ANQGSEA. DNA for the CDR3: TGCAGCGTTGTTGTTTGGGGGCGGGAGACCCAGTACTTC. This sequence encodes CSVVVWGRETQYF.

The chain uses TRBV7-3 and TRBJ2-3; TRBD1 is a possible D gene (6 bases). V lost 5 bases and J 5 bases, leaving 14 bases between the germline ends. There are 14 residues in the CDR3. CDR1 and CDR2 (germline): SGHTA, FQGTGA. Here the CDR3 reads CASSQTGRGDTQYF. DNA for the CDR3: TGTGCCAGCAGCCAGACAGGCCGGGGAGATACGCAGTATTTT. Using reference TRBV7-3 and TRBJ2-3 for the parts outside the CDR3, the full variable domain is GAGVSQTPSNKVTEKGKYVELRCDPISGHTALYWYRQSLGQGPEFLIYFQGTGAADDSGLPNDRFFAVRPEGSVSTLKIQRTERGDSAVYLCASSQTGRGDTQYFGPGTRLTVL.

This clone was seen just once. This chain uses TRBV5-1 with TRBJ2-3; tentatively, D is TRBD1 (6 bases). The germline V and J ends were trimmed by 1 base and 5 bases, with 14 bases remaining between them. The CDR3 has 15 amino acids. Per germline, CDR1 SGHRS and CDR2 YFSETQ. The CDR3 loop reads CASSLSGTRGDTQYF. The DNA for the CDR3 is TGCGCCAGCAGCTTGTCAGGGACAAGGGGAGATACGCAGTATTTT.

The rearrangement uses TRBV11-3 and TRBJ1-3, with D maybe TRBD1 (5 bases). Per germline, CDR1 SGHNT and CDR2 YENEEA. V dropped 5 bases and J dropped 0 bases, with 11 bases sitting between them. The CDR3 has 15 amino acids. This CDR3 is CASSPGGSSGNTIYF. The CDR3 DNA reads as TGTGCCAGCAGCCCGGGGGGAAGCTCTGGAAACACCATATATTTT.

This clone was found once. The gene calls are TRBV7-2 and TRBJ2-2; unclear D gene. Trimming removed 6 bases from V and 9 bases from J, with 11 bases in between. The CDR3 covers 12 residues. CDR1 and CDR2 (germline): SGHTA, FQGNSA. Here the CDR3 reads CASSLVSRELFF. Here the CDR3 DNA reads TGTGCCAGCAGTCTAGTATCCCGGGAGCTGTTTTTT.

The rearrangement links TRBV5-1 to TRBJ2-2; 8 nucleotides agree with TRBD1. The germline V gene has CDR1 SGHRS and CDR2 YFSETQ. This CDR3 has 15 residues. V trimming: 4 bases; J trimming: 0 bases; junction bases outside the gene matches: 2. The DNA of the CDR3 is TGCGCCAGCAGCCGGGACAGGCCGAACACCGGGGAGCTGTTTTTT. Amino acid sequence: CASSRDRPNTGELFF. Full variable domain (rest looked up from reference TRBV5-1 and TRBJ2-2): KAGVTQTPRYLIKTRGQQVTLSCSPISGHRSVSWYQQTPGQGLQFLFEYFSETQRNKGNFPGRFSGRQFSNSRSEMNVSTLELGDSALYLCASSRDRPNTGELFFGEGSRLTVL.

There are a few counts of this clone. The chain has TRBV5-4 and TRBJ1-5; possible D gene TRBD1, 6 bases. The V and J ends lost 0 bases and 4 bases respectively, with 11 bases between them. CDR1 SGHNT and CDR2 YYREEE come from the germline V gene (reference sequence). The CDR3 spans 15 residues. The CDR3, as DNA: TGTGCCAGCAGCTTGGACCCAGGGGTTAATCAGCCCCAGCATTTT. Translation gives CASSLDPGVNQPQHF. Filled out from reference TRBV5-4 and TRBJ1-5, the complete variable domain reads ETGVTQSPTHLIKTRGQQVTLRCSSQSGHNTVSWYQQALGQGPQFIFQYYREEENGRGNFPPRFSGLQFPNYSSELNVNALELDDSALYLCASSLDPGVNQPQHFGDGTRLSIL.

The chain has TRBV27 and TRBJ1-5, with 9 bases identical to TRBD1. Per germline, CDR1 MNHEY and CDR2 SMNVEV (reference sequence). This CDR3 comprises 18 residues. Trimming removed 5 bases from V and 0 bases from J; junction bases left unmatched: 11. For the CDR3, the DNA is TGTGCCAGCAGTCCAACAGGGGGCGAGGGGCTTAGCAATCAGCCCCAGCATTTT. Its translation: CASSPTGGEGLSNQPQHF.

This rearrangement joins TRBV7-6 to TRBJ2-5; 8 bases are shared with TRBD1. CDR3 size: 16 residues. Germline loops: CDR1 SGHVS, CDR2 FNYEAQ. V shed 10 bases and J 1 base; nucleotides not matched to a gene: 14. The CDR3 bases are TGTGCCACCCAGTTGGGGACAGGACGCCTCCAAGAGACCCAGTACTTC. It is translated as CATQLGTGRLQETQYF.

This clone was found a few times. The rearrangement links TRBV2 to TRBJ1-1; D is ambiguous. Germline V CDR1 and CDR2: SNHLY, FYNNEI. The V and J ends lost 5 bases and 1 base respectively, with 14 bases between them. This CDR3 has 15 amino acids. The CDR3 region is CASSFLETGNTEAFF. In DNA, the CDR3 is TGTGCCAGCAGTTTCCTCGAGACGGGGAACACTGAAGCTTTCTTT.

This clone turned up a few times. The gene calls are TRBV29-1 and TRBJ2-1, with 7 bases lining up with TRBD2. Unmatched junction bases numbered 6, after V lost 7 bases and J lost 0 bases. The CDR3 sequence is 14 residues long. The V gene's germline CDR1 is SQVTM and CDR2 ANQGSEA. CDR3 loop: CSAGGGDSYNEQFF. The DNA for the CDR3 is TGCAGCGCCGGGGGAGGGGACTCCTACAATGAGCAGTTCTTC.

This clone was seen more than once but under ten times. J is TRBJ2-7 and V is TRBV5-1, with 7 bases matching TRBD1. Trimming at V came to 4 bases and at J to 4 bases, leaving 11 bases not matched to a gene. The CDR3 contains 15 residues. The V gene's germline CDR1 is SGHRS and CDR2 YFSETQ. The chain's CDR3 is CASSLRGDSNYEQYF. DNA for the CDR3: TGCGCCAGCAGCCTCCGAGGGGACAGCAATTACGAGCAGTACTTC.

This chain links TRBV2 with TRBJ2-3; possibly TRBD2 for D (5 bases). This CDR3 region has 16 residues. Trimming left V 0 bases short and J 6 bases short, with 16 bases between. Germline V gives CDR1 SNHLY, CDR2 FYNNEI. The CDR3 bases are TGTGCCAGCAGTGAAGCGGCTAGCTTTATGTCTGATACGCAGTATTTT. As protein: CASSEAASFMSDTQYF.

The rearrangement joins TRBV13 to TRBJ2-4; D is possibly TRBD2 (6 bases). CDR3 length equals 14 residues. The V end lost 6 bases, the J end lost 5 bases, and 14 bases lay between the germline ends. Germline values: CDR1 PRHDT, CDR2 FYEKMQ (reference sequence). The CDR3 sequence is CASRSGLRENIQYF. The DNA for the CDR3 is TGTGCCAGCAGATCGGGACTGAGGGAAAACATTCAGTACTTC.

This sequence joins TRBV7-3 and TRBJ1-2, with 8 bases lining up with TRBD1. This CDR3 is 14 amino acids long. The germline CDR1 and CDR2 sequences are SGHTA and FQGTGA. With 1 base clipped from V and 4 bases from J, the junction kept 2 bases outside the gene matches. The CDR3 spells CASSLSGQGYGYTF. The CDR3 DNA reads TGTGCCAGCAGCTTAAGCGGACAGGGCTATGGCTACACCTTC.

This chain uses TRBV5-1 with TRBJ2-7; D ambiguous. Looked up from germline, CDR1 is SGHRS and CDR2 is YFSETQ. The germline V and J ends were trimmed by 0 bases and 0 bases, with 19 bases remaining between them. The CDR3 totals 18 residues. The CDR3 DNA sequence: TGCGCCAGCAGCTTGGGACCCACCGGAGTCCCCTCCTCCTACGAGCAGTACTTC. This codes for CASSLGPTGVPSSYEQYF.

The chain links TRBV5-6 to TRBJ1-5; possible D gene TRBD1, 5 bases. Deletions cut 0 bases from V and 6 bases from J, with 13 bases between. This CDR3 has 15 amino acids. The germline V gene has CDR1 SGHDT and CDR2 YYEEEE. CDR3 DNA sequence: TGTGCCAGCAGCTTGGGTCACATAAGGGGTCAGCCCCAGCATTTT. Translation gives CASSLGHIRGQPQHF. The full variable domain, rest sourced from reference TRBV5-6 and TRBJ1-5, is DAGVTQSPTHLIKTRGQQVTLRCSPKSGHDTVSWYQQALGQGPQFIFQYYEEEERQRGNFPDRFSGHQFPNYSSELNVNALLLGDSALYLCASSLGHIRGQPQHFGDGTRLSIL.

The chain couples TRBV29-1 to TRBJ2-7; D perhaps matches TRBD2 (7 bases). Germline CDR1 is SQVTM and CDR2 is ANQGSEA. The ends were cut back, 4 bases at V and 3 bases at J, with 13 bases in the middle. CDR3 length equals 13 residues. CDR3 in amino acids: CSVGGGSFYEQYF. The DNA of the CDR3 is TGCAGCGTTGGGGGGGGCTCCTTCTACGAGCAGTACTTC.

V gene TRBV6-1 combines with J gene TRBJ1-6; D is uncertain. Germline assignment: CDR1 MNHNS and CDR2 SASEGT. The V end was cut by 3 bases, the J end by 6 bases, with 15 bases between. The CDR3 sequence is 16 residues long. CDR3 loop: CASSEMVLGGNSPLHF. The CDR3 region has the DNA TGTGCCAGCAGTGAGATGGTACTCGGAGGTAATTCACCCCTCCACTTT.